This T cell receptor beta chain was captured by sequencing in a study of shared clonotypes between healthy human individuals. Trimming took off 4 bases at V and 4 bases at J, with 13 bases between the two ends. The CDR3 is 14 amino acids. Germline CDR1 is MGHRA and CDR2 is YSYEKL. Per sorted-subset replicate PCR, input was around 220 ng DNA, representing roughly 29,000 T cell genomes. Authors' analysis steps: ImmunoSEQ gave junction-only sequences without quality scores, so filtering differed. Only in-frame clones appear in the TCRdb table, and some are missing; sequencing was by immunoSEQ multiplex PCR. The V and J calls and the clone size are those of that table, but D and trimming were determined from the DNA. The sample records millions of clones, about 95% being singletons. CD45RO negativity and positive selection for CCR7 defined naive CD8 cells, a population that excluded terminally differentiated effector memory CD45RA+ cells.

The sequence came from a man younger than 35 in good health. The V and J genes are TRBV4-1 and TRBJ1-2; perhaps TRBD1 as D (5 bases). Sequenced sample: naive CD8+ T cells sorted from blood. The CDR3 protein is CASSPLEGFYGYTF. The CDR3 DNA reads TGCGCCAGCAGCCCCCTAGAGGGGTTCTATGGCTACACCTTC.